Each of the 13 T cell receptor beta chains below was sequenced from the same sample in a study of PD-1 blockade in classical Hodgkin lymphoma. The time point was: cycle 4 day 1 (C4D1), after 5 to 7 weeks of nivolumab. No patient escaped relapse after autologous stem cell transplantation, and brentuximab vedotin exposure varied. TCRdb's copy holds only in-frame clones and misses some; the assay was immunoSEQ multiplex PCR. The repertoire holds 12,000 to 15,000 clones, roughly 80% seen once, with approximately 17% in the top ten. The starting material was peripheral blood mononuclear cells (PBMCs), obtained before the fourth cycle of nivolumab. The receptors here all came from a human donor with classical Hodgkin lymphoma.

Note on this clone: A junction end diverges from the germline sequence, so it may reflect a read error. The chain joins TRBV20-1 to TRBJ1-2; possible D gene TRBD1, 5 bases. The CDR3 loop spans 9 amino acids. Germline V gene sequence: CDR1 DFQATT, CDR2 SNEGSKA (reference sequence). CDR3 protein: CSARDRGIF. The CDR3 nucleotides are TGCAGTGCTAGAGATCGGGGGATCTTC.

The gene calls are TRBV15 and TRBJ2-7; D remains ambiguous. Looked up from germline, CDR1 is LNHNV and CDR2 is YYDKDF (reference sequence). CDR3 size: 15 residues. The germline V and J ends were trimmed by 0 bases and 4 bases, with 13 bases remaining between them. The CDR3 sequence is CATSRDTQNGYEQYF. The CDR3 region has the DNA TGTGCCACCAGCAGAGACACCCAAAATGGGTACGAGCAGTACTTC.

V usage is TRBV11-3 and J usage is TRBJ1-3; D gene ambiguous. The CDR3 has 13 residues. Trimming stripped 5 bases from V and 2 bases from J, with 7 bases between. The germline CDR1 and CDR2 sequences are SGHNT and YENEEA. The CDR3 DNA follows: TGTGCCAGCAGCGAAAGGACTGGAAACACCATATATTTT. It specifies CASSERTGNTIYF.

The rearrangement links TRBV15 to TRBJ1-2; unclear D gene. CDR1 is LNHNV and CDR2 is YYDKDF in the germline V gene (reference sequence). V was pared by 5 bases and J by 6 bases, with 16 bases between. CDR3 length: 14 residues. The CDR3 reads CATSYPEGGNGYTF. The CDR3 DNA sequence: TGTGCCACCAGCTACCCGGAGGGAGGGAATGGCTACACCTTC.

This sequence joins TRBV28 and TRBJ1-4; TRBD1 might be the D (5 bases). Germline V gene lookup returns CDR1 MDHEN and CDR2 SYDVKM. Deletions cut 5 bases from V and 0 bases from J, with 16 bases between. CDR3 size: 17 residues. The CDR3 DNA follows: TGTGCCAGCAGTCCTATAGCGACAGACGCAACTAATGAAAAACTGTTTTTT. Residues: CASSPIATDATNEKLFF.

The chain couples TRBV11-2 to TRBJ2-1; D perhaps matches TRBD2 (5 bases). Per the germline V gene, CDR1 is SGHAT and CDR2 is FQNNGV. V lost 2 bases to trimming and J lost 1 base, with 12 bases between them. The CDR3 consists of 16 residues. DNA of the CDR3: TGTGCCAGCAGCTTATACGACCGGGGATCCTACAATGAGCAGTTCTTC. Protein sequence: CASSLYDRGSYNEQFF.

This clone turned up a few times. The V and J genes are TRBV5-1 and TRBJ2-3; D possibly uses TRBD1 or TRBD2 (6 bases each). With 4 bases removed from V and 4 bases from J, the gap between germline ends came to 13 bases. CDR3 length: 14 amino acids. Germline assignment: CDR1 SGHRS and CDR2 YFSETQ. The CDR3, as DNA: TGCGCCAGCAGCCTAGGGGGGCCGGCAGATACGCAGTATTTT. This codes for CASSLGGPADTQYF. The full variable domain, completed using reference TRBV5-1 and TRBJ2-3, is KAGVTQTPRYLIKTRGQQVTLSCSPISGHRSVSWYQQTPGQGLQFLFEYFSETQRNKGNFPGRFSGRQFSNSRSEMNVSTLELGDSALYLCASSLGGPADTQYFGPGTRLTVL.

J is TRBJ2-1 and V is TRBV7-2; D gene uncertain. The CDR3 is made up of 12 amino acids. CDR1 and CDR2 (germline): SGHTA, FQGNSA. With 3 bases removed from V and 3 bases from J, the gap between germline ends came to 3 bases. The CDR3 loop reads CASSFNYNEQFF. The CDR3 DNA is TGTGCCAGCAGCTTTAACTACAATGAGCAGTTCTTC.

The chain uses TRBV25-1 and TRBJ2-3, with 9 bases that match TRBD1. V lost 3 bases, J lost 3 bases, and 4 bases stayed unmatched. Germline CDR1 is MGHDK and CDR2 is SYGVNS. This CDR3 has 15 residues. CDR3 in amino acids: CASSDVGTGTDTQYF. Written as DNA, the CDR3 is TGTGCCAGCAGTGATGTGGGGACAGGGACAGATACGCAGTATTTT.

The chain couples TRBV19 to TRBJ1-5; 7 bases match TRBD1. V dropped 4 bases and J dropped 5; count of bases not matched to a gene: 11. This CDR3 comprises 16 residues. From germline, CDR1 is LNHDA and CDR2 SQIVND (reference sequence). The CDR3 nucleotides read TGTGCCAGTAGTACAAGGACCAGGGGGGCGGATCAGCCCCAGCATTTT. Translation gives CASSTRTRGADQPQHF.

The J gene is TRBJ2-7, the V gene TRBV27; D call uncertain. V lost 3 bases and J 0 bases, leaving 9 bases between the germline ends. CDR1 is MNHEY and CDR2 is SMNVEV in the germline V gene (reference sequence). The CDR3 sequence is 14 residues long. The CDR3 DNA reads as TGTGCCAGCAGTTTGACGGTTAGCTCCTACGAGCAGTACTTC. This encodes CASSLTVSSYEQYF.

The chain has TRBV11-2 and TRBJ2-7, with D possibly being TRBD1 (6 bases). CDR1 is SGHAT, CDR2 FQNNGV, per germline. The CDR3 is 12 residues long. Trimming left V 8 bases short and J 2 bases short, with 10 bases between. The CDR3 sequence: CASRTETYEQYF. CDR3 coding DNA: TGTGCCAGCCGGACAGAAACCTACGAGCAGTACTTC.

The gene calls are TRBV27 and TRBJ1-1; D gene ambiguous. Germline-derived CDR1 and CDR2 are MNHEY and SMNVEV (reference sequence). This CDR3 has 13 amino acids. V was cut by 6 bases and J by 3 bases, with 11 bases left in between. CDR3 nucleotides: TGTGCCAGCAGACTTAGGGATGACACTGAAGCTTTCTTT. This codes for CASRLRDDTEAFF.